This T cell receptor beta chain was documented in a study of OX40 agonist ivuxolimab in advanced cancers. Background on the study: Patients with hepatocellular carcinoma, melanoma, renal cell or head and neck cancer made up the dose-escalation patients. Antecedent anti-PD-1, anti-PD-L1 or anti-CTLA-4 therapy was permissible, with approximately 44% having received some.

This clone has just one count. Assay used: immunoSEQ multiplex PCR; TCRdb lists only in-frame clones, some missing. This sample has some 80,000 clones, with roughly nine tenths found just once. V dropped 6 bases and J dropped 4 bases, with 5 bases sitting between them. The germline gives CDR1 MNHNS, CDR2 SASEGT. This CDR3 spans 11 amino acids. This receptor was obtained from an adult with an advanced solid tumor such as melanoma, head and neck, liver or kidney cancer. The sample was CD4+ or CD8+ T cells sorted from blood, taken in a trial of the OX40 agonist ivuxolimab. This chain joins TRBV6-1 and TRBJ2-3, with D hard to call. The CDR3 sequence: CASSLPDTQYF. The CDR3 DNA follows: TGTGCCAGCAGCTTACCAGATACGCAGTATTTT.